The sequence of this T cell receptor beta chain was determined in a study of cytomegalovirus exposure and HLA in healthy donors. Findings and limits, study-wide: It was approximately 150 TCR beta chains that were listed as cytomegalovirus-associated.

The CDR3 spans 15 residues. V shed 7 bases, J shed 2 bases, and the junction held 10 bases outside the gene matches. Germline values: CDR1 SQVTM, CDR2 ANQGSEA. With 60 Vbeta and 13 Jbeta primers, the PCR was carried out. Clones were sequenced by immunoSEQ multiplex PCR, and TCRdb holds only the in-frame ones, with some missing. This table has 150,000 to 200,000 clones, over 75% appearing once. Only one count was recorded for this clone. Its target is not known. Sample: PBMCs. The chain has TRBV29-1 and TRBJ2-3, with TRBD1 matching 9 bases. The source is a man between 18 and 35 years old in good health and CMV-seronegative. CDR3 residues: CSAPRGDRDTDTQYF. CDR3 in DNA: TGCAGCGCTCCGAGGGGGGACAGGGACACAGATACGCAGTATTTT.